The 3 T cell receptor beta chains below were found in one sample sequenced in a study of T cell clones after liver transplantation. Measured with immunoSEQ multiplex PCR; TCRdb has only the in-frame clones, and not every one. The sample consists of approximately 10,000 clones, around 70% of them appearing once. Here the sequenced sample was CD4+ T cells from blood, taken around 31 months after liver transplant. These receptors were taken from a human patient who received a liver transplant. The graft donor may have given rise to some T cells.

In DNA form, the CDR3 reads TGTGCCAGCAGCTTGACACAGGGTCAGCCCCAGCATTTT. Translation: CASSLTQGQPQHF. The genes are TRBV7-6 and TRBJ1-5, with a weak D call TRBD1 (6 bases). CDR3 length: 13 residues. Trimming took 3 bases from V and 6 from J, leaving 9 bases between them. Germline V lookup: CDR1 SGHVS, CDR2 FNYEAQ.

For the CDR3, the DNA is TGCGCCAGCAGCCAAGAGCGGGAGGGCAATGAGCAGTTCTTC. Its protein is CASSQEREGNEQFF. The genes are TRBV4-1 and TRBJ2-1; TRBD2 matches 9 bases. Trimming took 0 bases from V and 6 from J; bases not matched to a gene: 0. The CDR3 extends over 14 amino acids. Germline V gene lookup returns CDR1 MGHRA and CDR2 YSYEKL.

The chain couples TRBV15 to TRBJ1-2, with 7 bases that match TRBD1. V dropped 1 base and J dropped 2; count of bases not matched to a gene: 4. Germline V gene sequence: CDR1 LNHNV, CDR2 YYDKDF (reference sequence). The CDR3 loop spans 15 amino acids. CDR3 region: CATSRGRGQNYGYTF. CDR3 sequence (DNA): TGTGCCACCAGCAGAGGGAGGGGACAGAACTATGGCTACACCTTC.